A single sample gave rise to the 31 T cell receptor beta chains below, sequenced in a study of blood T cell repertoires in COVID-19. Sequencing was performed with immunoSEQ multiplex PCR; in TCRdb, only in-frame clones are kept and a portion is missing. Here the sample spans around 95,000 clones, about 90% being singletons. Sequenced material: peripheral blood. The origin of the receptors is a young man in a cohort sampled during active COVID-19.

The chain has TRBV7-2 and TRBJ1-5; D not certain. V lost 5 bases to trimming and J lost 2 bases, with 7 bases between them. CDR3 length equals 13 residues. The V gene's germline CDR1 is SGHTA and CDR2 FQGNSA. The DNA for the CDR3 is TGTGCCAGCAGCCCCTACGGCAATCAGCCCCAGCATTTT. Protein sequence: CASSPYGNQPQHF.

The rearrangement uses TRBV19 and TRBJ1-1, with D possibly TRBD1 on 5 matching bases. The germline CDR1 and CDR2 sequences are LNHDA and SQIVND (reference sequence). The CDR3 covers 11 residues. Here the CDR3 reads CASYGGVGAFF. The CDR3 DNA sequence: TGTGCGAGTTACGGGGGGGTAGGAGCTTTCTTT.

The genes are TRBV5-1 and TRBJ2-7; TRBD2 might be the D (6 bases). This CDR3 is 16 amino acids long. The V and J ends lost 3 bases and 0 bases respectively, with 16 bases between them. Germline V gene data show CDR1 as SGHRS and CDR2 as YFSETQ. This CDR3 reads CASSYSGADISYEQYF. The CDR3 DNA follows: TGCGCCAGCAGCTATTCGGGAGCGGACATCTCCTACGAGCAGTACTTC.

This chain links TRBV12-3 or TRBV12-4 with TRBJ1-5; the match to TRBD1 covers 8 bases. This CDR3 contains 13 residues. J lost 5 bases, V lost 7 bases, and 4 bases had no gene match. In DNA form, the CDR3 reads TGTGCCAGCACCGCAGGGGGCTATCAGCCCCAGCATTTT. Protein: CASTAGGYQPQHF.

The chain uses TRBV25-1 and TRBJ2-1, with 10 bases fitting TRBD2. The CDR3 has 18 residues. V gave up 4 bases and J gave up 0 bases; unmatched junction bases: 9. Germline CDR1 reads MGHDK; CDR2 reads SYGVNS. In DNA, the CDR3 is TGTGCCAGCAGTGGACCGATTAGCGGGGGGTACTCCTACAATGAGCAGTTCTTC. This codes for CASSGPISGGYSYNEQFF. The full variable domain, rest sourced from reference TRBV25-1 and TRBJ2-1, is EADIYQTPRYLVIGTGKKITLECSQTMGHDKMYWYQQDPGMELHLIHYSYGVNSTEKGDLSSESTVSRIRTEHFPLTLESARPSHTSQYLCASSGPISGGYSYNEQFFGPGTRLTVL.

This chain joins TRBV6-6 and TRBJ1-1; D not certain. This CDR3 has 15 amino acids. V was trimmed by 3 bases and J by 1 base, leaving 12 bases between them. Germline assignment: CDR1 MNHNY and CDR2 SVGAGI (reference sequence). In DNA, the CDR3 is TGTGCCAGCAGTTATCAGGCAGGTCGGAACACTGAAGCTTTCTTT. Its protein product is CASSYQAGRNTEAFF.

This clone showed up just once. This chain uses TRBV7-2 with TRBJ2-5; 12 bases agree with TRBD2. Germline loops: CDR1 SGHTA, CDR2 FQGNSA. V was clipped by 1 base and J by 5 bases; unmatched bases: 2. The CDR3 contains 15 residues. The CDR3 nucleotides read TGTGCCAGCAGCTTAGTCCTAGCGGGGGGGGAGACCCAGTACTTC. Amino acids: CASSLVLAGGETQYF.

This clone was detected only once. This chain links TRBV5-1 with TRBJ1-1; D might be TRBD1 (6 bases). Per the germline V gene, CDR1 is SGHRS and CDR2 is YFSETQ. The CDR3 covers 15 residues. With 4 bases removed from V and 0 bases from J, the gap between germline ends came to 13 bases. CDR3 sequence reads: CASSPRGALNTEAFF. The CDR3 nucleotides are TGCGCCAGCAGCCCGCGGGGGGCCTTGAACACTGAAGCTTTCTTT.

This clone was detected a few times. The chain carries TRBV5-1 and TRBJ2-6; D call uncertain. CDR3 length: 14 residues. Looked up from germline, CDR1 is SGHRS and CDR2 is YFSETQ. V gave up 5 bases and J gave up 2 bases, with 8 bases separating them. CDR3 region: CASRSDPGANVLTF. The CDR3, as DNA: TGCGCCAGCAGATCAGATCCTGGGGCCAACGTCCTGACTTTC.

The chain recombines TRBV27 with TRBJ2-1, with 7 nucleotides matching TRBD1. This CDR3 has 15 amino acids. After removal of 5 bases from V and 5 bases from J, the junction contained 9 bases not matched to a gene. CDR1 MNHEY and CDR2 SMNVEV come from the germline V gene (reference sequence). Here the CDR3 reads CASSPLTGPHNEQFF. CDR3 sequence (DNA): TGTGCCAGCAGTCCCTTGACAGGGCCCCACAATGAGCAGTTCTTC.

The V call is TRBV12-3 or TRBV12-4, the J call TRBJ2-1; unclear D gene. The length of the CDR3 is 11 residues. V lost 4 bases, J lost 12 bases, and 10 bases lay in between. This CDR3 is CASSSTAAQFF. The CDR3 DNA reads TGTGCCAGCAGTTCCACAGCTGCGCAGTTCTTC.

V usage is TRBV2 and J usage is TRBJ1-3, with 9 bases that match TRBD1. The CDR3 covers 20 residues. Germline V gene data show CDR1 as SNHLY and CDR2 as FYNNEI. Germline trimming cut 6 bases from V and 0 bases from J; bases unmatched to any gene: 18. The CDR3 nucleotides are TGTGCCAGCAGCCAACGACCTACCGGGACAGGGTCCCTCTCTGGAAACACCATATATTTT. As protein: CASSQRPTGTGSLSGNTIYF.

The rearrangement joins TRBV5-1 to TRBJ1-3; TRBD1 might be the D (5 bases). There are 15 residues in the CDR3. V lost 0 bases and J lost 4, with 11 bases in between. CDR1 SGHRS and CDR2 YFSETQ come from the germline V gene. As DNA, the CDR3 is TGCGCCAGCAGCTTGGTTGGGGGGACCGGAAACACCATATATTTT. Its protein is CASSLVGGTGNTIYF.

J is TRBJ1-5 and V is TRBV7-2, with TRBD1 matching 7 bases. The CDR3 sequence is 14 residues long. V gave up 1 base and J gave up 7 bases; unmatched junction bases: 4. CDR1 is SGHTA, CDR2 FQGNSA, per germline. The CDR3 reads CASSLGQGGQPQHF. In nucleotides, the CDR3 is TGTGCCAGCAGCTTAGGACAGGGAGGACAGCCCCAGCATTTT.

This sequence joins TRBV5-4 and TRBJ2-7; D is perhaps TRBD2 (5 bases). Trimming shortened V by 0 bases and J by 1 base, and 11 bases separated the two germline ends. The CDR3 extends over 15 amino acids. Germline CDR1 SGHNT, CDR2 YYREEE (reference sequence). CDR3 bases: TGTGCCAGCAGCTTGGAAGGCGGGTCATCCTACGAGCAGTACTTC. Encoded protein: CASSLEGGSSYEQYF. Supplemented by reference TRBV5-4 and TRBJ2-7, the full variable domain reads ETGVTQSPTHLIKTRGQQVTLRCSSQSGHNTVSWYQQALGQGPQFIFQYYREEENGRGNFPPRFSGLQFPNYSSELNVNALELDDSALYLCASSLEGGSSYEQYFGPGTRLTVT.

The chain couples TRBV12-3 or TRBV12-4 to TRBJ2-7; weak D call: TRBD1 (6 bases). Trimming cost V 6 bases and J 2 bases, with 8 bases left between them. This CDR3 spans 12 amino acids. The CDR3 region is CASSRDTYEQYF. The CDR3 nucleotides are TGTGCCAGCAGCAGGGACACCTACGAGCAGTACTTC.

The chain carries TRBV30 and TRBJ1-5, with TRBD1 identical over 10 bases. Unmatched junction bases numbered 8, after V lost 5 bases and J lost 7 bases. This CDR3 has 14 amino acids. In germline, CDR1 is GTSNPN, CDR2 SVGIG (reference sequence). The CDR3 nucleotides are TGTGCCTGGGACCGGGACAGGGGATTCCAGCCCCAGCATTTT. Its translation: CAWDRDRGFQPQHF.

The V gene is TRBV7-7, the J gene TRBJ2-5; the D gene is possibly TRBD1 (5 bases). This CDR3 is built from 14 residues. V was shortened by 5 bases and J by 5 bases, with 15 bases between the two germline ends. The germline V gene has CDR1 SSHAT and CDR2 FNYEAQ (reference sequence). The CDR3 bases are TGTGCCAGCAGCCGCCCAGGGATATCGGAGACCCAGTACTTC. As protein: CASSRPGISETQYF.

The gene calls are TRBV9 and TRBJ1-2, with D perhaps TRBD1 (6 bases). Germline-derived CDR1 and CDR2 are SGDLS and YYNGEE. The CDR3 runs 16 residues. Deletions cut 4 bases from V and 0 bases from J, with 16 bases between. The CDR3 coding sequence is TGTGCCAGCAGCCCCCTGACAGGACAAGCTAACTATGGCTACACCTTC. Protein product: CASSPLTGQANYGYTF.

V and J are TRBV7-2 and TRBJ2-2; no clear D. Germline V gene data show CDR1 as SGHTA and CDR2 as FQGNSA. Trimming removed 3 bases from V and 0 bases from J, with 5 bases in between. This CDR3 spans 14 amino acids. CDR3 amino acids: CASSLFANTGELFF. As DNA, the CDR3 is TGTGCCAGCAGCTTGTTCGCGAACACCGGGGAGCTGTTTTTT.

Only a few counts were recorded for this clone. The sample contains more than one DNA sequence encoding this CDR3. This chain links TRBV19 with TRBJ1-5; 10 nucleotides align to TRBD1. The CDR3 covers 14 residues. Germline V gives CDR1 LNHDA, CDR2 SQIVND (reference sequence). V shed 6 bases and J 2 bases; nucleotides not matched to a gene: 1. DNA of the CDR3: TGTGCCAGTAGCGGGACAGGGGGCAATCAGCCCCAGCATTTT. It yields the protein CASSGTGGNQPQHF.

This chain connects TRBV7-2 to TRBJ1-5; no clear D gene. The V end was cut by 5 bases, the J end by 3 bases, with 11 bases between. Germline V lookup: CDR1 SGHTA, CDR2 FQGNSA. CDR3 size: 14 residues. The CDR3 spells CASSSYTVNQPQHF. CDR3 sequence (DNA): TGTGCCAGCAGCAGTTACACCGTCAATCAGCCCCAGCATTTT. The full variable domain, in which reference TRBV7-2 and TRBJ1-5 provide the parts outside the CDR3, is GAGVSQSPSNKVTEKGKDVELRCDPISGHTALYWYRQSLGQGLEFLIYFQGNSAPDKSGLPSDRFSAERTGGSVSTLTIQRTQQEDSAVYLCASSSYTVNQPQHFGDGTRLSIL.

The J gene is TRBJ2-1, the V gene TRBV2; 7 bases agree with TRBD2. Germline V lookup: CDR1 SNHLY, CDR2 FYNNEI. V shed 10 bases, J shed 9 bases, and the junction held 15 bases outside the gene matches. The CDR3 loop spans 14 amino acids. CDR3 nucleotides: TGTGCCACCGACCCGTCTCCGGGGGAGGGTGAGCAGTTCTTC. It codes for CATDPSPGEGEQFF.

The rearrangement links TRBV5-4 to TRBJ2-5; 9 nucleotides line up with TRBD2. The CDR3 has 15 residues. Germline trimming cut 2 bases from V and 5 bases from J; bases unmatched to any gene: 7. Germline V gene lookup returns CDR1 SGHNT and CDR2 YYREEE (reference sequence). The CDR3 protein is CASSFKAGGGETQYF. The CDR3 DNA follows: TGTGCCAGCAGCTTCAAAGCGGGGGGAGGGGAGACCCAGTACTTC.

This chain connects TRBV12-3 or TRBV12-4 to TRBJ1-2, with D unclear. The CDR3 length is 13 residues. The V and J ends lost 1 base and 5 bases respectively, with 8 bases between them. The CDR3 nucleotides are TGTGCCAGCAGTTTAGGTGTACAATATGGCTACACCTTC. Protein product: CASSLGVQYGYTF.

The V call is TRBV13, the J call TRBJ1-2; D is possibly TRBD1 (6 bases). Per germline, CDR1 PRHDT and CDR2 FYEKMQ (reference sequence). The CDR3 has 16 residues. The ends were cut back, 5 bases at V and 5 bases at J, with 21 bases in the middle. CDR3 nucleotide sequence: TGTGCCAGCAGCGCACCCGACAGGTTTGGGAATTATGGCTACACCTTC. Residues: CASSAPDRFGNYGYTF.

V usage is TRBV7-9 and J usage is TRBJ2-7, with 9 bases lining up with TRBD1. This CDR3 contains 16 residues. CDR1 and CDR2 from the germline V gene are SEHNR and FQNEAQ (reference sequence). Germline trimming cut 5 bases from V and 5 bases from J; bases unmatched to any gene: 13. The CDR3 bases are TGTGCCAGCAGCGCCAATCCGGGACAGGGTTTCCACGAGCAGTACTTC. Translating gives CASSANPGQGFHEQYF.

The chain employs TRBV5-6 and TRBJ1-4, with D maybe TRBD1 (6 bases). Germline-derived CDR1 and CDR2 are SGHDT and YYEEEE. The CDR3 has 15 residues. The V and J ends lost 3 bases and 6 bases respectively, with 15 bases between them. DNA for the CDR3: TGTGCCAGCAGCTCAAGCACAGGGTTTTATGAAAAACTGTTTTTT. Its protein product is CASSSSTGFYEKLFF.

This chain links TRBV19 with TRBJ2-1; TRBD2 aligns across 9 bases. Per germline, CDR1 LNHDA and CDR2 SQIVND (reference sequence). V gave up 7 bases and J gave up 3 bases; unmatched junction bases: 13. The CDR3 is 17 amino acids. In DNA form, the CDR3 reads TGTGCCAGTACCCCGGGAAGCGGGGGGTCTAGCTACAATGAGCAGTTCTTC. This sequence encodes CASTPGSGGSSYNEQFF.

The chain carries TRBV6-5 and TRBJ2-7; a possible D gene is TRBD2 (5 bases). The ends were cut back, 2 bases at V and 0 bases at J, with 11 bases in the middle. The V gene's germline CDR1 is MNHEY and CDR2 SVGAGI. The CDR3 is made up of 15 amino acids. The CDR3 coding sequence is TGTGCCAGCAGTTACGGGATGGGGAGCTCCTACGAGCAGTACTTC. It is translated as CASSYGMGSSYEQYF.

The chain couples TRBV5-4 to TRBJ2-7; D gene uncertain. The germline CDR1 and CDR2 sequences are SGHNT and YYREEE (reference sequence). The CDR3 is 13 amino acids. V was shortened by 4 bases and J by 5 bases, with 13 bases between the two germline ends. The CDR3 reads CASSTTTRHEQYF. CDR3 DNA: TGTGCCAGCAGCACTACGACCCGCCACGAGCAGTACTTC.